A single sample is the source of the 10 T cell receptor beta chains below, sequenced in a study of T-cell memory formation after mild COVID-19. TCRdb re-called the 5' RACE reads through MiXCR, storing one row per CDR3 protein. The sample has under 110,000 distinct CDR3 sequences, over 10% seen once. Specimen: PBMCs or a T cell subset sorted from them (not recorded which). The receptors derive from an adult woman who had mild COVID-19 (a few samples of this study predate the infection). Cell type and time point are not known.

This clonotype occurred many times. V and J are TRBV15 and TRBJ2-7, with 9 positions matching TRBD2. V lost 1 base and J lost 5; bases outside the gene matches: 6. This CDR3 contains 15 residues. From germline, CDR1 is LNHNV and CDR2 YYDKDF (reference sequence). The CDR3 loop is CATSRVAGEAHEQYF. CDR3 in DNA: TGTGCCACCAGCAGAGTAGCGGGGGAGGCACACGAGCAGTACTTC.

The chain combines TRBV20-1 with TRBJ2-1; perhaps D is TRBD1 or TRBD2 (5 bases each). Germline V CDR1 and CDR2: DFQATT, SNEGSKA (reference sequence). CDR3 length equals 13 residues. V lost 8 bases and J 10 bases, leaving 21 bases between the germline ends. In DNA, the CDR3 is TGCAGTCTCCCCCCCGGGACCCAGGCGGAGCAGTTCTTC. Translation gives CSLPPGTQAEQFF.

This clonotype has a count of ten or more. The rearrangement links TRBV15 to TRBJ2-7; D is unclear. V gave up 0 bases and J gave up 3 bases, with 12 bases separating them. Germline CDR1 and CDR2: LNHNV and YYDKDF (reference sequence). The CDR3 loop spans 15 amino acids. CDR3 nucleotide sequence: TGTGCCACCAGCAGAGATACAGATACAGACTACGAGCAGTACTTC. This translates into CATSRDTDTDYEQYF. Full variable domain (rest looked up from reference TRBV15 and TRBJ2-7): DAMVIQNPRYQVTQFGKPVTLSCSQTLNHNVMYWYQQKSSQAPKLLFHYYDKDFNNEADTPDNFQSRRPNTSFCFLDIRSPGLGDTAMYLCATSRDTDTDYEQYFGPGTRLTVT.

This chain links TRBV5-5 with TRBJ2-7; D is unresolved. V was shortened by 4 bases and J by 4 bases, with 15 bases between the two germline ends. The length of the CDR3 is 14 residues. The germline V gene encodes CDR1 SGHKS and CDR2 YYEKEE (reference sequence). The CDR3: CASSLGYSGYEQYF. CDR3 nucleotides: TGTGCCAGCAGCCTGGGGTACTCCGGATACGAGCAGTACTTC. The full variable domain, completed using reference TRBV5-5 and TRBJ2-7, is DAGVTQSPTHLIKTRGQQVTLRCSPISGHKSVSWYQQVLGQGPQFIFQYYEKEERGRGNFPDRFSARQFPNYSSELNVNALLLGDSALYLCASSLGYSGYEQYFGPGTRLTVT.

This clonotype was counted only a few times. The CDR3 reads CASSPQSRESSYNEQFF. In nucleotides, the CDR3 is TGTGCCAGCAGCCCACAGTCGCGGGAGAGCTCCTACAATGAGCAGTTCTTC. The chain employs TRBV11-2 and TRBJ2-1, with TRBD2 matching over 7 bases. The CDR3 spans 17 residues. Germline V lookup: CDR1 SGHAT, CDR2 FQNNGV. Trimming cost V 5 bases and J 0 bases; bases outside gene matches: 10.

This clonotype turned up a few times. The CDR3, as DNA: TGTGCCAGCAGCCGGAATAGCAATCAGCCCCAGCATTTT. Residues: CASSRNSNQPQHF. The rearrangement links TRBV7-2 to TRBJ1-5; D unclear. Germline assignment: CDR1 SGHTA and CDR2 FQGNSA. The CDR3 length is 13 residues. Trimming took 5 bases from V and 0 from J, leaving 5 bases between them.

A few counts support this clonotype. The CDR3 region is CASSFLAGSTDTQYF. The DNA of the CDR3 is TGTGCCAGCAGCTTCCTTGCGGGAAGCACAGATACGCAGTATTTT. V usage is TRBV7-3 and J usage is TRBJ2-3; TRBD2 might be the D (6 bases). Germline loops: CDR1 SGHTA, CDR2 FQGTGA. The V end lost 3 bases, the J end lost 0 bases, and 10 bases lay between the germline ends. CDR3 length equals 15 residues.

This clonotype was seen a few times. The chain couples TRBV7-9 to TRBJ2-7; TRBD1 agrees at 8 bases. CDR1 SEHNR and CDR2 FQNEAQ come from the germline V gene (reference sequence). V was pared by 4 bases and J by 5 bases, with 19 bases of the junction left unmatched. The CDR3 contains 18 residues. The CDR3, as DNA: TGTGCCAGCAGCTCCGATACGCGCCGACAGGGGTTTAACGACGAGCAGTACTTC. It codes for CASSSDTRRQGFNDEQYF.

The sample holds a few counts of this clonotype. The chain combines TRBV18 with TRBJ2-7; D not resolved. The V end lost 2 bases, the J end lost 0 bases, and 8 bases lay between the germline ends. CDR3 length: 14 amino acids. Germline V gene data show CDR1 as KGHSH and CDR2 as LQKENI. The CDR3 nucleotides read TGTGCCAGCTCACCAACGGATAGCTCCTACGAGCAGTACTTC. Protein sequence: CASSPTDSSYEQYF. Filled out from reference TRBV18 and TRBJ2-7, the complete variable domain reads NAGVMQNPRHLVRRRGQEARLRCSPMKGHSHVYWYRQLPEEGLKFMVYLQKENIIDESGMPKERFSAEFPKEGPSILRIQQVVRGDSAAYFCASSPTDSSYEQYFGPGTRLTVT.

This clonotype was seen more than once but under ten times. The chain recombines TRBV9 with TRBJ2-3; D possibly corresponds to TRBD2 (5 bases). Per the germline V gene, CDR1 is SGDLS and CDR2 is YYNGEE. The V and J ends lost 0 bases and 5 bases respectively, with 7 bases between them. The CDR3 sequence is 13 residues long. The CDR3 nucleotides are TGTGCCAGCAGCGTAGTAGCGAGAGATACGCAGTATTTT. Encoded protein: CASSVVARDTQYF.